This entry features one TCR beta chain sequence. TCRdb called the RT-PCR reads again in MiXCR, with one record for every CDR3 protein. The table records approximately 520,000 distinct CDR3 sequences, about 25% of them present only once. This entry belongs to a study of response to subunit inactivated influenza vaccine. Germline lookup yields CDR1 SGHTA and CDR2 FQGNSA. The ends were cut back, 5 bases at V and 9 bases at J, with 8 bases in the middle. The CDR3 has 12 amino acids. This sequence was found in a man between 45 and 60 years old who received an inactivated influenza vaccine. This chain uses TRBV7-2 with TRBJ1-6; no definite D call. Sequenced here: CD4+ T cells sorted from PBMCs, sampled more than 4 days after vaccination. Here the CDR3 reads CASSPFSSPLHF. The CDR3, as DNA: TGTGCCAGCAGCCCCTTTAGTTCACCCCTCCACTTT.